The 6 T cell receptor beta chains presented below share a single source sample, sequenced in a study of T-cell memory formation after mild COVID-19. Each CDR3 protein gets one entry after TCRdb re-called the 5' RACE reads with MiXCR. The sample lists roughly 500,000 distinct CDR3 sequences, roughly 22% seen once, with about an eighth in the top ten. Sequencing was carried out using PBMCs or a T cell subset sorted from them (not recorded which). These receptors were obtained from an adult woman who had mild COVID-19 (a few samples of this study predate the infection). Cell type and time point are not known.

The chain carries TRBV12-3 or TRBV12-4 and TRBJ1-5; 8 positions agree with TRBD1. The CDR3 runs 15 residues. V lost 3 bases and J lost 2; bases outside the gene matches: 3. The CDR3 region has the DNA TGTGCCAGCAGTTTCGCGGACAGGGGCAATCAGCCCCAGCATTTT. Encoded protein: CASSFADRGNQPQHF.

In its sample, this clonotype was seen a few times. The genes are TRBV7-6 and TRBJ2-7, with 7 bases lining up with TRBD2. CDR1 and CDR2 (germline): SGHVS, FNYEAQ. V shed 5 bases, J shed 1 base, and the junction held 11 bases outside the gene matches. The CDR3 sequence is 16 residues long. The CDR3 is CASSLSPSGESYEQYF. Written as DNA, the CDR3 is TGTGCCAGCAGCCTGAGCCCTAGCGGTGAATCCTACGAGCAGTACTTC.

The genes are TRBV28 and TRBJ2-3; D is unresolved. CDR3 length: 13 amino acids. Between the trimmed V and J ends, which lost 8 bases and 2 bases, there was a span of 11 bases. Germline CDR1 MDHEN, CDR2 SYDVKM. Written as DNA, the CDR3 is TGTGCCAGCTGTCCCAGAAACACAGATACGCAGTATTTT. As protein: CASCPRNTDTQYF. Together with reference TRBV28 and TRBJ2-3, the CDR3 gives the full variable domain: DVKVTQSSRYLVKRTGEKVFLECVQDMDHENMFWYRQDPGLGLRLIYFSYDVKMKEKGDIPEGYSVSREKKERFSLILESASTNQTSMYLCASCPRNTDTQYFGPGTRLTVL.

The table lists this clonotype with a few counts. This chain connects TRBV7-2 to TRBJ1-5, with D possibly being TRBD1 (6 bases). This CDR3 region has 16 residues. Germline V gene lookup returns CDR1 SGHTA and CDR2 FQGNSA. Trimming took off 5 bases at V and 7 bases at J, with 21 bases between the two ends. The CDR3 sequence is CASSPGGAGKRQPQHF. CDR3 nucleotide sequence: TGTGCCAGCAGCCCGGGGGGGGCAGGGAAGCGCCAGCCCCAGCATTTT.

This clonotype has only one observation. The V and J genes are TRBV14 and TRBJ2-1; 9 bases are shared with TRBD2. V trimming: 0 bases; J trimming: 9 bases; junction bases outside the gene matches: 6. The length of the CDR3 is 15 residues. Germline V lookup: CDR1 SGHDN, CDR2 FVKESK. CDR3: CASSQDWLAGVEQFF. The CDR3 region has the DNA TGTGCCAGCAGCCAAGATTGGTTAGCGGGGGTTGAGCAGTTCTTC.

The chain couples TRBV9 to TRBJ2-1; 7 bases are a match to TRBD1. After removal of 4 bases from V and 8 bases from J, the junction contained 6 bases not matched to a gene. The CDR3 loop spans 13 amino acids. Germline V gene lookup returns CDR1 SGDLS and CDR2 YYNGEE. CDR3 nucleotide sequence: TGTGCCAGCAGCTCCTCGACAGGGTATGAGCAGTTCTTC. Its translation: CASSSSTGYEQFF.